The 5 T cell receptor beta chains below were found in one sample sequenced in a study of radiotherapy plus CTLA-4 blockade in lung cancer. Data came from immunoSEQ multiplex PCR; TCRdb stores just in-frame clones and leaves some out. The data show roughly 70,000 clones, roughly 91% seen once. The source was peripheral blood, collected from a patient treated with radiotherapy plus ipilimumab. These TCRs come from a human donor with non-small cell lung cancer that progressed on radiotherapy plus ipilimumab.

This clone came up once. The rearrangement links TRBV5-1 to TRBJ2-5, with 7 bases fitting TRBD2. V lost 4 bases to trimming and J lost 4 bases; unmatched junction nucleotides: 7. The CDR3 is made up of 14 amino acids. The germline V gene encodes CDR1 SGHRS and CDR2 YFSETQ. Here the CDR3 DNA reads TGCGCCAGCAGCAGCGGGGCGCTGCCAGAGACCCAGTACTTC. It yields the protein CASSSGALPETQYF.

DNA for the CDR3: TGTGCCAGCAGCGAGGGACTGAACACCGGGGAGCTGTTTTTT. This sequence encodes CASSEGLNTGELFF. The chain carries TRBV5-4 and TRBJ2-2; D may be TRBD2 (6 bases). The CDR3 has 14 amino acids. The V and J ends lost 4 bases and 1 base respectively, with 8 bases between them. The germline V gene encodes CDR1 SGHNT and CDR2 YYREEE (reference sequence).

The chain carries TRBV29-1 and TRBJ1-2, with 8 bases fitting TRBD1. CDR3 length: 13 amino acids. J gave up 7 bases and V 7 bases, and 11 bases lay outside the gene matches. CDR1 and CDR2 from the germline V gene are SQVTM and ANQGSEA. The CDR3 region is CSATGQGHGGYTF. The CDR3 nucleotides read TGCAGCGCAACAGGACAGGGACATGGTGGCTACACCTTC.

V usage is TRBV9 and J usage is TRBJ2-7; D call uncertain. CDR3 size: 13 residues. Looked up from germline, CDR1 is SGDLS and CDR2 is YYNGEE. V was clipped by 0 bases and J by 3 bases, with 7 bases between them. The CDR3: CASSVASNYEQYF. CDR3 DNA sequence: TGTGCCAGCAGCGTAGCTAGTAACTACGAGCAGTACTTC.

The rearrangement joins TRBV9 to TRBJ2-3; the D call may be TRBD1 or TRBD2 (5 bases each). The V gene's germline CDR1 is SGDLS and CDR2 YYNGEE. The V and J ends lost 0 bases and 6 bases respectively, with 14 bases between them. The CDR3 consists of 15 residues. CDR3 in amino acids: CASSVGDPLGDTQYF. The CDR3 DNA reads as TGTGCCAGCAGCGTAGGGGACCCTTTGGGTGATACGCAGTATTTT.